Below are 20 T cell receptor beta chains sequenced from a single sample in a study of molecular identifiers for immune sequencing clone quantification. MiXCR, applied by TCRdb to the PCR reads, yields one record per CDR3 protein. The table includes around 320,000 distinct CDR3 sequences, 24% detected once. Material: naive CD8+ T cells from blood, with Jurkat cell RNA spiked in. Stated subset: FACS-sorted CD8+CD4-CCR7+CD45RA+ naive T cells. The receptors come from a human donor in good health. Some libraries in this study had Jurkat cell RNA spiked in.

Regarding this clonotype: At one of its ends the junction is not consistent with the germline gene, which may arise from a read error. The chain employs TRBV2 and TRBJ1-4, with D possibly matching TRBD1 (5 bases). CDR3 length: 16 residues. Germline CDR1 is SNHLY and CDR2 is FYNNEI. CDR3 amino acids: CARSEGTLATDEKLFF. The DNA for the CDR3 is TGTGCCCGCAGTGAAGGGACTCTTGCAACTGATGAAAAACTGTTTTTT.

This chain uses TRBV29-1 with TRBJ2-5; 15 bases line up with TRBD2. J gave up 4 bases and V 1 base, and 19 bases lay outside the gene matches. Germline V CDR1 and CDR2: SQVTM, ANQGSEA. The CDR3 covers 21 residues. This CDR3 reads CSVEGVWREGTSGRSGETQYF. In DNA form, the CDR3 reads TGCAGCGTTGAAGGGGTGTGGAGGGAGGGGACTAGCGGGAGGTCGGGAGAGACCCAGTACTTC.

The V gene is TRBV7-3, the J gene TRBJ1-4; 8 nucleotides match TRBD1. After removal of 5 bases from V and 6 bases from J, the junction contained 8 bases not matched to a gene. Per germline, CDR1 SGHTA and CDR2 FQGTGA. The CDR3 extends over 15 amino acids. The CDR3 coding sequence is TGTGCCAGCAGCCCGAGCGGGACAGGCGATGAAAAACTGTTTTTT. Translating gives CASSPSGTGDEKLFF.

This clonotype was found once. The rearrangement uses TRBV7-6 and TRBJ2-3; the D call may be TRBD1 or TRBD2 (5 bases each). Germline assignment: CDR1 SGHVS and CDR2 FNYEAQ. The CDR3 has 16 residues. Trimming left V 5 bases short and J 7 bases short, with 22 bases between. The CDR3 region has the DNA TGTGCCAGCAGCATTTACCCTAGCAGGGATGTATATACGCAGTATTTT. Its translation: CASSIYPSRDVYTQYF.

V usage is TRBV27 and J usage is TRBJ2-7; D ambiguous. Trimming stripped 7 bases from V and 0 bases from J, with 10 bases between. From germline, CDR1 is MNHEY and CDR2 SMNVEV (reference sequence). CDR3 size: 13 residues. The CDR3 reads CASTPNPSYEQYF. CDR3 DNA sequence: TGTGCCAGCACCCCCAACCCCTCCTACGAGCAGTACTTC.

This clonotype was counted at least ten times. In nucleotides, the CDR3 is TGCAGCGTTGAAGCCAGGGGCTATATGAACACTGAAGCTTTCTTT. Encoded protein: CSVEARGYMNTEAFF. The chain has TRBV29-1 and TRBJ1-1; the D gene is possibly TRBD1 (6 bases). The CDR3 contains 15 residues. Germline V gives CDR1 SQVTM, CDR2 ANQGSEA. The ends were cut back, 1 base at V and 0 bases at J, with 12 bases in the middle. Using reference TRBV29-1 and TRBJ1-1 for the parts outside the CDR3, the full variable domain is SAVISQKPSRDICQRGTSLTIQCQVDSQVTMMFWYRQQPGQSLTLIATANQGSEATYESGFVIDKFPISRPNLTFSTLTVSNMSPEDSSIYLCSVEARGYMNTEAFFGQGTRLTVV.

This clonotype was counted many times. The chain carries TRBV7-9 and TRBJ2-3, with D hard to call. V lost 1 base and J 0 bases, leaving 5 bases between the germline ends. CDR3 length: 14 residues. Germline CDR1 SEHNR, CDR2 FQNEAQ (reference sequence). In DNA form, the CDR3 reads TGTGCCAGCAGCTTAGTCAGCAGCACAGATACGCAGTATTTT. This codes for CASSLVSSTDTQYF.

This chain joins TRBV4-1 and TRBJ1-1; D possibly corresponds to TRBD1 (6 bases). Germline V CDR1 and CDR2: MGHRA, YSYEKL. The CDR3 is 18 residues long. The V end lost 3 bases, the J end lost 2 bases, and 22 bases lay between the germline ends. CDR3 protein: CASSQKPPRDRLNTEAFF. As DNA, the CDR3 is TGCGCCAGCAGCCAGAAGCCGCCCCGTGACAGGCTTAACACTGAAGCTTTCTTT.

The DNA for the CDR3 is TGCAGTGCTAGACCGGGACTAGCGATTTACAATGAGCAGTTCTTC. Its translation is CSARPGLAIYNEQFF. The chain is built from TRBV20-1 and TRBJ2-1; 10 bases agree with TRBD2. CDR1 is DFQATT and CDR2 is SNEGSKA in the germline V gene (reference sequence). The CDR3 consists of 15 residues. V was clipped by 2 bases and J by 4 bases; unmatched bases: 5.

The chain couples TRBV4-1 to TRBJ2-7, with 7 bases lining up with TRBD1. CDR3 length equals 16 residues. Germline assignment: CDR1 MGHRA and CDR2 YSYEKL. The junction had 12 bases not matched to a gene; V was cut back by 4 bases and J by 3 bases. The CDR3 DNA reads TGCGCCAGCAGCCGAGGGCCCGGGACAGTGAACTACGAGCAGTACTTC. Translating it yields CASSRGPGTVNYEQYF.

This clonotype was observed a handful of times. This chain links TRBV13 with TRBJ2-1, with D maybe TRBD2 (6 bases). Trimming shortened V by 1 base and J by 7 bases, and 11 bases separated the two germline ends. Germline CDR1 PRHDT, CDR2 FYEKMQ (reference sequence). The CDR3 has 14 amino acids. The CDR3 sequence is CASSLEGGGNEQFF. The CDR3 DNA is TGTGCCAGCAGCTTAGAGGGTGGGGGGAATGAGCAGTTCTTC.

There are a few counts of this clonotype. J is TRBJ2-7 and V is TRBV2; D is uncertain. Trimming shortened V by 0 bases and J by 6 bases, and 24 bases separated the two germline ends. CDR1 and CDR2 (germline): SNHLY, FYNNEI. CDR3 length: 18 amino acids. Here the CDR3 reads CASSEAFAPTRSKGEQYF. The CDR3 nucleotides are TGTGCCAGCAGTGAAGCCTTTGCCCCAACCCGTTCGAAGGGCGAGCAGTACTTC.

V is TRBV12-3 or TRBV12-4 and J is TRBJ1-2; 7 bases agree with TRBD1. The CDR3 contains 16 residues. J was trimmed by 0 bases and V by 5 bases; bases with no gene match: 9. The CDR3 protein is CASSPDRASSNYGYTF. CDR3 DNA sequence: TGTGCCAGCAGTCCTGACAGGGCGTCTTCTAACTATGGCTACACCTTC.

Note on this clonotype: With a much larger clone just one base away, this may be a read error. The V gene is TRBV11-2, the J gene TRBJ1-1; D might be TRBD1 (6 bases). The CDR3 runs 13 residues. Between the trimmed V and J ends, which lost 2 bases and 6 bases, there was a span of 10 bases. The germline CDR1 and CDR2 sequences are SGHAT and FQNNGV. In DNA form, the CDR3 reads TGTGCCAGCAGCTTAATTGGACAGCCTGAAGCTTTCTTT. The encoded protein is CASSLIGQPEAFF.

This clonotype was seen a handful of times. The V and J genes are TRBV27 and TRBJ2-7; 9 bases are shared with TRBD1. The CDR3 has 12 residues. J lost 7 bases, V lost 9 bases, and 7 bases had no gene match. Germline V gene lookup returns CDR1 MNHEY and CDR2 SMNVEV (reference sequence). The CDR3, as DNA: TGTGCCAGTTACGGACAGGGGCTGGAGCAGTACTTC. Its protein product is CASYGQGLEQYF.

This clonotype appeared a few times. The chain couples TRBV7-9 to TRBJ2-7; the D gene is possibly TRBD2 (6 bases). Germline-derived CDR1 and CDR2 are SEHNR and FQNEAQ (reference sequence). This CDR3 is built from 13 residues. Trimming pared 4 bases from V and 4 bases from J, leaving 11 bases between. The CDR3: CASSWSGEYEQYF. Here the CDR3 DNA reads TGTGCCAGCAGCTGGTCGGGGGAGTACGAGCAGTACTTC.

This chain connects TRBV7-2 to TRBJ1-3; 11 nucleotides match TRBD1. Looked up from germline, CDR1 is SGHTA and CDR2 is FQGNSA. The CDR3 length is 20 residues. V dropped 4 bases and J dropped 1; count of bases not matched to a gene: 15. The CDR3 spells CASSSPLFRDRGISGNTIYF. CDR3 DNA sequence: TGTGCCAGCAGCTCCCCGCTATTCCGGGACAGGGGGATATCTGGAAACACCATATATTTT.

This clonotype was seen ten or more times. The chain couples TRBV29-1 to TRBJ2-5; D may correspond to TRBD1 or TRBD2 (5 bases each). From germline, CDR1 is SQVTM and CDR2 ANQGSEA. There are 16 residues in the CDR3. V dropped 3 bases and J dropped 2 bases, with 19 bases sitting between them. The CDR3 here is CSVDSRDGVFQETQYF. The DNA of the CDR3 is TGCAGCGTTGATAGTCGGGACGGGGTTTTTCAAGAGACCCAGTACTTC. Together with reference TRBV29-1 and TRBJ2-5, the CDR3 gives the full variable domain: SAVISQKPSRDICQRGTSLTIQCQVDSQVTMMFWYRQQPGQSLTLIATANQGSEATYESGFVIDKFPISRPNLTFSTLTVSNMSPEDSSIYLCSVDSRDGVFQETQYFGPGTRLLVL.

This clonotype was observed at least ten times. The V and J genes are TRBV2 and TRBJ2-1; 9 bases line up with TRBD2. The germline gives CDR1 SNHLY, CDR2 FYNNEI. Trimming cost V 8 bases and J 10 bases; bases outside gene matches: 6. The CDR3 contains 12 residues. CDR3 DNA: TGTGCCAGCCTGGCGGGGGGGCGCGAGCAGTTCTTC. As protein: CASLAGGREQFF.

At least ten counts were recorded for this clonotype. The J gene is TRBJ2-1, the V gene TRBV29-1, with 10 bases identical to TRBD2. The CDR3 extends over 13 amino acids. V lost 4 bases to trimming and J lost 5 bases; unmatched junction nucleotides: 2. Per germline, CDR1 SQVTM and CDR2 ANQGSEA. Here the CDR3 DNA reads TGCAGCGTTGCTGGGACTAGCGACAATGAGCAGTTCTTC. It is translated as CSVAGTSDNEQFF.